The 13 T cell receptor beta chains presented below share a single source sample, sequenced in a study of tumor-infiltrating lymphocytes in primary liver carcinoma. A primer in the constant region served to generate TCR beta cDNA from approximately 450 ng of total RNA. Nested multiplex PCR, run for three rounds with slightly modified ARM-PCR, yielded TCR beta libraries. PCR rounds one and two used TRBV1-TRBV30 forward primers with a C-beta reverse primer for roughly 9 cycles each. TCRdb itself ran the multiplex PCR reads through MiXCR, one entry per CDR3 protein. This table holds about 50,000 distinct CDR3 sequences, around 82% found once. Co-extracted RNA and DNA came from roughly 20-30 mg of unsorted bulk tissue. Input material: liver tumor tissue from sampling region 5. The subset here: tumor region T5, tumor centre. All receptors derive from a man aged 35 to 55 with primary liver carcinoma and hepatitis B virus infection.

A remark on this clonotype: Germline and junction disagree at one end, which may indicate a read error. This chain joins TRBV4-1 and TRBJ2-2; D may be TRBD2 (5 bases). The germline gives CDR1 MGHRA, CDR2 YSYEKL. This CDR3 has 13 amino acids. The CDR3 DNA follows: TGCACCAGCAGCCACGCCGTAGCCGGGAAGCTGTTTTTT. It encodes CTSSHAVAGKLFF.

This clonotype was picked up one time. The V and J genes are TRBV11-2 and TRBJ2-3, with D possibly matching TRBD2 (5 bases). From germline, CDR1 is SGHAT and CDR2 FQNNGV. This CDR3 has 16 residues. V was cut by 6 bases and J by 5 bases, with 21 bases left in between. The DNA for the CDR3 is TGTGCCAGCAGACGGGAAACTGGGATGGTCGTAGATACGCAGTATTTT. Encoded protein: CASRRETGMVVDTQYF.

Sample share makes this clonotype medium-sized. V usage is TRBV29-1 and J usage is TRBJ2-1; D perhaps matches TRBD2 (5 bases). CDR1 SQVTM and CDR2 ANQGSEA come from the germline V gene. The V end was cut by 4 bases, the J end by 9 bases, with 16 bases between. CDR3 size: 13 residues. The CDR3 here is CSVVWAQSGEQFF. CDR3 bases: TGCAGCGTTGTCTGGGCCCAGAGCGGTGAGCAGTTCTTC.

The chain joins TRBV28 to TRBJ2-7; 7 bases agree with TRBD1. There are 15 residues in the CDR3. J was trimmed by 0 bases and V by 6 bases; bases with no gene match: 8. Germline V gene sequence: CDR1 MDHEN, CDR2 SYDVKM. DNA for the CDR3: TGTGCCAGCAGCTCCGGGACAGTTGTCTCCTACGAGCAGTACTTC. Amino acids: CASSSGTVVSYEQYF. Supplemented by reference TRBV28 and TRBJ2-7, the full variable domain reads DVKVTQSSRYLVKRTGEKVFLECVQDMDHENMFWYRQDPGLGLRLIYFSYDVKMKEKGDIPEGYSVSREKKERFSLILESASTNQTSMYLCASSSGTVVSYEQYFGPGTRLTVT.

The V call is TRBV6-4, the J call TRBJ2-2; D might be TRBD1 (5 bases). The CDR3 covers 13 residues. Between the trimmed V and J ends, which lost 8 bases and 8 bases, there was a span of 15 bases. Germline V gene data show CDR1 as MRHNA and CDR2 as SNTAGT. CDR3 loop: CASGAEGAGELFF. The CDR3 coding sequence is TGTGCCAGCGGCGCGGAAGGGGCAGGGGAGCTGTTTTTT.

For this clonotype: No conserved phenylalanine or tryptophan ends this CDR3, so it is likely a read error. The chain employs TRBV30 and TRBJ1-1; D gene unclear. Germline V gene lookup returns CDR1 GTSNPN and CDR2 SVGIG (reference sequence). The CDR3 sequence is 13 residues long. In DNA form, the CDR3 reads TGTGCCTGGAGATTCGTCATGAACACTGATGCTTTCTTA. Translation gives CAWRFVMNTDAFL.

J is TRBJ2-7 and V is TRBV6-6; possibly TRBD2 for D (5 bases). The germline V gene encodes CDR1 MNHNY and CDR2 SVGAGI (reference sequence). The CDR3 totals 14 residues. V gave up 9 bases and J gave up 2 bases, with 17 bases separating them. CDR3 sequence: CASSIASSAYEQYF. The CDR3, as DNA: TGTGCCAGTAGCATAGCGAGCTCGGCCTACGAGCAGTACTTC.

There are many counts of this clonotype. The chain carries TRBV10-2 and TRBJ1-5, with D possibly being TRBD1 (5 bases). This CDR3 comprises 13 residues. Trimming left V 4 bases short and J 7 bases short, with 11 bases between. Germline V lookup: CDR1 WSHSY, CDR2 SAAADI. The CDR3 DNA is TGCGCCAGCAGTGTGGGGGGAACGCAGCCCCAGCATTTT. As protein: CASSVGGTQPQHF.

With respect to this clonotype: An end of the junction differs from the germline gene, which may be a read error. The chain combines TRBV11-2 with TRBJ2-7, with a tentative D call TRBD1 (5 bases). The CDR3 runs to 15 residues. The germline V gene has CDR1 SGHAT and CDR2 FQNNGV. This CDR3 is CASSLRWTWENEQYF. The CDR3 DNA reads TGCGCCAGCAGTTTACGATGGACATGGGAAAACGAGCAGTACTTC.

The CDR3 coding sequence is TGTGCCAGCAGGAGGGGGACAGGGGCACACAATGAGCAGTTCTTC. Protein sequence: CASRRGTGAHNEQFF. The chain employs TRBV9 and TRBJ2-1, with 10 nucleotides matching TRBD1. J gave up 5 bases and V 5 bases, and 7 bases lay outside the gene matches. The germline CDR1 and CDR2 sequences are SGDLS and YYNGEE. This CDR3 is 15 amino acids long.

Concerning this clonotype: This CDR3 is missing its conserved last phenylalanine or tryptophan, likely due to a read error. The rearrangement links TRBV6-1 to TRBJ2-1; no definite D call. This CDR3 is 16 amino acids long. Looked up from germline, CDR1 is MNHNS and CDR2 is SASEGT. The V gene lost 3 bases and the J gene lost 0 bases, with 12 bases spanning the gap. The CDR3 is CASSDRKKSSYNEQFL. The CDR3 DNA follows: TGTGCCAGCAGTGACCGGAAAAAAAGCTCCTACAATGAGCAGTTCTTG.

As for this clonotype: Germline and junction disagree at one end, which may indicate a read error. This chain joins TRBV6-6 and TRBJ1-5, with D unclear. Germline V gene data show CDR1 as MNHNY and CDR2 as SVGAGI (reference sequence). This CDR3 has 13 amino acids. The CDR3: CANSYSMVQPQHF. DNA for the CDR3: TGTGCCAACAGTTACTCGATGGTCCAGCCCCAGCATTTT.

The table lists this clonotype with a count of one. A single base separates this from a much larger clone, so it may be a read error. The chain carries TRBV20-1 and TRBJ1-1; D unclear. The V and J ends lost 7 bases and 0 bases respectively, with 12 bases between them. Germline V gene data show CDR1 as DFQATT and CDR2 as SNEGSKA (reference sequence). This CDR3 is built from 13 residues. The CDR3 nucleotides are TGCAGTGGTCCCATCTTCTTGAACACTGAAGCTTTCTTT. Its protein is CSGPIFLNTEAFF.